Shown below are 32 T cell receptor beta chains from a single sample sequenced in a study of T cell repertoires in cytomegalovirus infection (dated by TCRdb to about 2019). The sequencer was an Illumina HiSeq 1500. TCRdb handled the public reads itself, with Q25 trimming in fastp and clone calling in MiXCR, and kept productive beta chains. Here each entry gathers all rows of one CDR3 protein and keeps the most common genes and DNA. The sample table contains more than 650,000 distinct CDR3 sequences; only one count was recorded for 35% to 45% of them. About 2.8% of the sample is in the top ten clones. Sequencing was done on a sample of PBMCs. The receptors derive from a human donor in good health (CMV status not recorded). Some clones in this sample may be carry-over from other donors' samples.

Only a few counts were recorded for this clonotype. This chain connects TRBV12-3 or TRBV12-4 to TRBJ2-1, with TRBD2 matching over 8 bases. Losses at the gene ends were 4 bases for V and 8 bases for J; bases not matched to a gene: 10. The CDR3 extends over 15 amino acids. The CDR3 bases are TGTGCCAGCAGTTCCCCCAGCGGGAGTCCGGATGAGCAGTTCTTC. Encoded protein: CASSSPSGSPDEQFF.

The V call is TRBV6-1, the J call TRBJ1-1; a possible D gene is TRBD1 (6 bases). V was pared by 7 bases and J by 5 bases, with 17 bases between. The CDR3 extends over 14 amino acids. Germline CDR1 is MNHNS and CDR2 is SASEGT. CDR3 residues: CASTPFGGQTEAFF. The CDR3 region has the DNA TGTGCCAGCACTCCATTTGGGGGGCAGACTGAAGCTTTCTTT.

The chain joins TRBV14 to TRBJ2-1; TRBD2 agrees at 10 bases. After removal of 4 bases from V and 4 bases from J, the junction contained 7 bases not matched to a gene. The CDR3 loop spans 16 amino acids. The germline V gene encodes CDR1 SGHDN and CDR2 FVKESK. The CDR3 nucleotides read TGTGCCAGCAGCCTTAGCGGGAGGCTACTTTACAATGAGCAGTTCTTC. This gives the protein CASSLSGRLLYNEQFF.

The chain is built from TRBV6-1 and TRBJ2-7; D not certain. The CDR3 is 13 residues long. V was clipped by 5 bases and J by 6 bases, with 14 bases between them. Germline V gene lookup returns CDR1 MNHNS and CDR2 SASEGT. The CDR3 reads CASSPQALFEQYF. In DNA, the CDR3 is TGTGCCAGCAGTCCTCAGGCGCTGTTCGAGCAGTACTTC.

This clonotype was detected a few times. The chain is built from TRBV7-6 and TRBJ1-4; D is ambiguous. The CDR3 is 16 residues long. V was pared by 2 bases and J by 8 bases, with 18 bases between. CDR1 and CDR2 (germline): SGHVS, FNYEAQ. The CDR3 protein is CASSLTPPGSREKLFF. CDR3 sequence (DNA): TGTGCCAGCAGCTTAACCCCGCCCGGCTCTCGGGAAAAACTGTTTTTT. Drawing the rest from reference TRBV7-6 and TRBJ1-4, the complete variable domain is GAGVSQSPRYKVTKRGQDVALRCDPISGHVSLYWYRQALGQGPEFLTYFNYEAQQDKSGLPNDRFSAERPEGSISTLTIQRTEQRDSAMYRCASSLTPPGSREKLFFGSGTQLSVL.

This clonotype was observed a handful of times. CDR3: CASSARPGIGVEQYF. The CDR3 DNA is TGTGCCAGCAGCGCCAGGCCCGGAATCGGGGTCGAGCAGTACTTC. The chain uses TRBV12-3 or TRBV12-4 and TRBJ2-7; D is perhaps TRBD2 (5 bases). The ends were cut back, 6 bases at V and 6 bases at J, with 21 bases in the middle. The CDR3 loop spans 15 amino acids.

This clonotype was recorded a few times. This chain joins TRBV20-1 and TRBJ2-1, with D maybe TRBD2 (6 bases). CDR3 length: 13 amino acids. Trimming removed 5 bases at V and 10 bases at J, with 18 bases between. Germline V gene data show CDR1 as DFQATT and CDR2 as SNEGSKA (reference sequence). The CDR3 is CSAGGRAGAEQFF. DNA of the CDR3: TGCAGTGCTGGGGGGAGAGCTGGTGCAGAGCAGTTCTTC.

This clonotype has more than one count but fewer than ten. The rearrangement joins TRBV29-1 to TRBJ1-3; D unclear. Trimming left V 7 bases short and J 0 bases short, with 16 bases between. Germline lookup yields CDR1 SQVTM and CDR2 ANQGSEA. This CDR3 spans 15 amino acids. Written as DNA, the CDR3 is TGCAGCGCTATTCTCGCCCGGAGCTCTGGAAACACCATATATTTT. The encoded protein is CSAILARSSGNTIYF.

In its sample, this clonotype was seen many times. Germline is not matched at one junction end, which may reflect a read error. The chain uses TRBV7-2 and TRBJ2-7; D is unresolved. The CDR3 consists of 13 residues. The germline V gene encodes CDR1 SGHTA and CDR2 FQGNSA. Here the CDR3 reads CASSFQSSYEQCF. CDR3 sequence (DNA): TGTGCCAGCAGCTTCCAGAGCTCCTACGAGCAGTGCTTC. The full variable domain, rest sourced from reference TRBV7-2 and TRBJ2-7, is GAGVSQSPSNKVTEKGKDVELRCDPISGHTALYWYRQSLGQGLEFLIYFQGNSAPDKSGLPSDRFSAERTGGSVSTLTIQRTQQEDSAVYLCASSFQSSYEQCFGPGTRLTVT.

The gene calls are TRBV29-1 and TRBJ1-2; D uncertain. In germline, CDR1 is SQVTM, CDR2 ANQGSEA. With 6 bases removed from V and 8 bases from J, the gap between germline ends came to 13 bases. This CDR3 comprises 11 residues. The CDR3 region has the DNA TGCAGCGTGGGCCTCCCGCAGGGCTACACCTTC. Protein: CSVGLPQGYTF.

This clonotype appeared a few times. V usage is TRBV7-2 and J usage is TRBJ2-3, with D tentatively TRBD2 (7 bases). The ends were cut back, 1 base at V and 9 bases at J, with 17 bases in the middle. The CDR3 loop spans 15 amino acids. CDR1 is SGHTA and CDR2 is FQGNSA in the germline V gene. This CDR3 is CASSLDAGAQGTQYF. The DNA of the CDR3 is TGTGCCAGCAGCTTAGATGCGGGGGCTCAGGGAACGCAGTATTTT.

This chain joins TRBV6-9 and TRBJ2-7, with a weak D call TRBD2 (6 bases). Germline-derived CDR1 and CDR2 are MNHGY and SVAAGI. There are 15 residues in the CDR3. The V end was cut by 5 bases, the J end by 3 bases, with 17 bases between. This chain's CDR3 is CASSTPGLNFYEQYF. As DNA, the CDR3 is TGTGCCAGCAGTACCCCGGGACTCAATTTCTACGAGCAGTACTTC.

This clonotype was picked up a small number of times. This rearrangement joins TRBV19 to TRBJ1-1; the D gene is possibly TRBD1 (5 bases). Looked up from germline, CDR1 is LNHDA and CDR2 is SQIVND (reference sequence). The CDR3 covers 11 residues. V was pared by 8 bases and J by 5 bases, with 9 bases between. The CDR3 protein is CASGGRTEAFF. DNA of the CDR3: TGTGCCAGTGGGGGACGGACTGAAGCTTTCTTT. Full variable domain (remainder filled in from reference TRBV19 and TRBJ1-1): DGGITQSPKYLFRKEGQNVTLSCEQNLNHDAMYWYRQDPGQGLRLIYYSQIVNDFQKGDIAEGYSVSREKKESFPLTVTSAQKNPTAFYLCASGGRTEAFFGQGTRLTVV.

The CDR3 is CASSLALGGNEQFF. DNA of the CDR3: TGTGCCAGCAGTTTAGCGCTGGGGGGGAATGAGCAGTTCTTC. The chain links TRBV12-3 or TRBV12-4 to TRBJ2-1; 7 nucleotides line up with TRBD2. The ends lost 0 bases at V and 7 bases at J; junction bases unmatched: 3. The CDR3 covers 14 residues.

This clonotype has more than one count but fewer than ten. In nucleotides, the CDR3 is TGTGCCAGCAGCTACAGGGGGTTGGGCACCGGGGAGCTGTTTTTT. It encodes CASSYRGLGTGELFF. The rearrangement joins TRBV12-3 or TRBV12-4 to TRBJ2-2, with 8 bases fitting TRBD1. The CDR3 has 15 amino acids. With 6 bases clipped from V and 4 bases from J, the junction kept 7 bases outside the gene matches.

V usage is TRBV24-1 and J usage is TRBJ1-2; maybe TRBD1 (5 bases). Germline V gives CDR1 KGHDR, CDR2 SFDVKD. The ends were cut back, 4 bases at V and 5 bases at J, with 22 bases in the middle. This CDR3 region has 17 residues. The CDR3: CATSDPQPRGGDYGYTF. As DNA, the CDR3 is TGTGCCACCAGTGACCCCCAGCCCCGGGGCGGAGATTATGGCTACACCTTC.

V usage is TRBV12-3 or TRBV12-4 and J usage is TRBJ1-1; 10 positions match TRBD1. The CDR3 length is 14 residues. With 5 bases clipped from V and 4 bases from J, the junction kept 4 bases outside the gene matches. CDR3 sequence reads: CASSTTGGLTEAFF. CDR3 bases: TGTGCCAGCAGTACGACAGGGGGCCTCACTGAAGCTTTCTTT.

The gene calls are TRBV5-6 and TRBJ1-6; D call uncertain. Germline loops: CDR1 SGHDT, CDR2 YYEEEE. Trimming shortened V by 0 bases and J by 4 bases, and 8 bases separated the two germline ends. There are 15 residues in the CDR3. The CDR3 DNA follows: TGTGCCAGCAGCTTGGAACGGCTGTATAATTCACCCCTCCACTTT. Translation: CASSLERLYNSPLHF.

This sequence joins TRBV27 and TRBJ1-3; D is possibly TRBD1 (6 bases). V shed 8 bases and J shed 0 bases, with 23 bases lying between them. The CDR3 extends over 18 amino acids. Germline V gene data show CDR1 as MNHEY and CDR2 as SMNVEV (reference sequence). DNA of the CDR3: TGTGCCAGCCGCGGGGGCACCGAAATACCGAGCTCTGGAAACACCATATATTTT. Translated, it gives CASRGGTEIPSSGNTIYF.

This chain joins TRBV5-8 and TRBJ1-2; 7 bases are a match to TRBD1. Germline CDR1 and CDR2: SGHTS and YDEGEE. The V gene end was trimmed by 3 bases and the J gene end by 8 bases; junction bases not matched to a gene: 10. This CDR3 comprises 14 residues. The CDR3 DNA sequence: TGTGCCAGCAGCTCTGACAGGCGCAGGGGGGGCTACACCTTC. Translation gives CASSSDRRRGGYTF.

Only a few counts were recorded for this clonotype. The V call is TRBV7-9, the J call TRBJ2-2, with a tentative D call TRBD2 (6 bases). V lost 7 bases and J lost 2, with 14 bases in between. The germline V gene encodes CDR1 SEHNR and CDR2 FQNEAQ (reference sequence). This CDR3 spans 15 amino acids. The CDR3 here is CASNTGEKNTGELFF. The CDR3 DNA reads TGTGCCAGCAACACGGGGGAAAAAAACACCGGGGAGCTGTTTTTT. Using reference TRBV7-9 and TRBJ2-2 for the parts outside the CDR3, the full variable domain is DTGVSQNPRHKITKRGQNVTFRCDPISEHNRLYWYRQTLGQGPEFLTYFQNEAQLEKSRLLSDRFSAERPKGSFSTLEIQRTEQGDSAMYLCASNTGEKNTGELFFGEGSRLTVL.

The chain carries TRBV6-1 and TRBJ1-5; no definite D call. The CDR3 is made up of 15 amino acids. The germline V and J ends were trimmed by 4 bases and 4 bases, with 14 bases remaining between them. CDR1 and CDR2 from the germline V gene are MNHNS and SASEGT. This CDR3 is CASSVRASLNQPQHF. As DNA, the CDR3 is TGTGCCAGCAGTGTTAGGGCCTCACTAAATCAGCCCCAGCATTTT.

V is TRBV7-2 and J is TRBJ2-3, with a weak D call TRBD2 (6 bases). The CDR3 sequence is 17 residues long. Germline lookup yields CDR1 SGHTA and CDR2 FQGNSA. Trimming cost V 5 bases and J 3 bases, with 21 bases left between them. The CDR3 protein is CASSPSFAGLGTDTQYF. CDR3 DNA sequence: TGTGCCAGCAGCCCTAGCTTTGCGGGGCTAGGGACAGATACGCAGTATTTT. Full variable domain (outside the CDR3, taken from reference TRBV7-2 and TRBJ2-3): GAGVSQSPSNKVTEKGKDVELRCDPISGHTALYWYRQSLGQGLEFLIYFQGNSAPDKSGLPSDRFSAERTGGSVSTLTIQRTQQEDSAVYLCASSPSFAGLGTDTQYFGPGTRLTVL.

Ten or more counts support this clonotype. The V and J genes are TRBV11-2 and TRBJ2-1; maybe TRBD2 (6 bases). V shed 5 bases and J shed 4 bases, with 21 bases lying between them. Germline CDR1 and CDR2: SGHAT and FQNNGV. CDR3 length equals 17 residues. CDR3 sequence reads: CASSPQYRTKGYNEQFF. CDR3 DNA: TGTGCCAGCAGCCCTCAATACAGGACTAAGGGATACAATGAGCAGTTCTTC.

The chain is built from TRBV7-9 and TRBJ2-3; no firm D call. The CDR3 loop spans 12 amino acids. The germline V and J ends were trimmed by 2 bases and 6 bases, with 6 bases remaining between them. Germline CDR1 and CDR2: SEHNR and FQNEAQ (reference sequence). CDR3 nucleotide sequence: TGTGCCAGCAGCTTAATGGCCGATACGCAGTATTTT. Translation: CASSLMADTQYF. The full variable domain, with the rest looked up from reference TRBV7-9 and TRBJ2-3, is DTGVSQNPRHKITKRGQNVTFRCDPISEHNRLYWYRQTLGQGPEFLTYFQNEAQLEKSRLLSDRFSAERPKGSFSTLEIQRTEQGDSAMYLCASSLMADTQYFGPGTRLTVL.

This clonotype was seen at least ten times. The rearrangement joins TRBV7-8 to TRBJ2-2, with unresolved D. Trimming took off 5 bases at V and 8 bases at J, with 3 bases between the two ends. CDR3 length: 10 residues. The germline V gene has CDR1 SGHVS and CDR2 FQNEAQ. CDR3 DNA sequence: TGTGCCAGCAGCATGGGGGAGCTGTTTTTT. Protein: CASSMGELFF.

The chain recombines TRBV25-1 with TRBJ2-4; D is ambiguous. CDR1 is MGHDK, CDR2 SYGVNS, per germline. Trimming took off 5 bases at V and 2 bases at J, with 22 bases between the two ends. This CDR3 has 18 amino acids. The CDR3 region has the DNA TGTGCCAGCAGTCCAAGGTCGACACGACGGGTACCCAAAAACATTCAGTACTTC. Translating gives CASSPRSTRRVPKNIQYF.

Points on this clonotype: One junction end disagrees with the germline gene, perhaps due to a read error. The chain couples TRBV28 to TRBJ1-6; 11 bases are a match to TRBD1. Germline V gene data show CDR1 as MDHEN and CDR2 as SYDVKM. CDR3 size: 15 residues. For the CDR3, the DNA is TGTGCCAGCAGTATACGGACAGGGGGCATGTCACCCCTCCAATTT. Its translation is CASSIRTGGMSPLQF.

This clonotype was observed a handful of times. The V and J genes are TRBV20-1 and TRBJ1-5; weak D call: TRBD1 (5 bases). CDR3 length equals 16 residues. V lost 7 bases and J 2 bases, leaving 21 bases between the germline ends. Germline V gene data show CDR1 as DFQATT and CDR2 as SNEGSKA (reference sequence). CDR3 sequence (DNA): TGCAGTGTTCTTACCCGGGGGAACCCAGGCAATCAGCCCCAGCATTTT. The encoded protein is CSVLTRGNPGNQPQHF.

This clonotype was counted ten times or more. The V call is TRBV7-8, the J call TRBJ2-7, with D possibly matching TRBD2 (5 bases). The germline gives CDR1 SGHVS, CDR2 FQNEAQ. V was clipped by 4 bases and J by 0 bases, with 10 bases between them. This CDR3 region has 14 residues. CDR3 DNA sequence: TGTGCCAGCAGCTCGACCCGGGGCTCCTACGAGCAGTACTTC. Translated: CASSSTRGSYEQYF.

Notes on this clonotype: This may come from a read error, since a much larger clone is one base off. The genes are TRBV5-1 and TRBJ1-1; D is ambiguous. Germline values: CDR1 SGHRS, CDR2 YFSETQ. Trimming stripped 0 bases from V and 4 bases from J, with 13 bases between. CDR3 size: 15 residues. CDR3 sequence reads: CASSLAGERRTEAFF. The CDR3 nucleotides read TGCGCCAGCAGCTTGGCCGGGGAAAGGCGCACTGAAGCTTTCTTT.

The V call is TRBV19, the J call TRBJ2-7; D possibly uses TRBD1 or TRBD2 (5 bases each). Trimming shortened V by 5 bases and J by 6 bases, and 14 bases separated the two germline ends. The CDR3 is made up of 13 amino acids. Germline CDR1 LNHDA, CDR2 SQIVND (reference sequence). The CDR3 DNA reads TGTGCCAGTAGTGAAACTTCGGGGCCCGAGCAGTACTTC. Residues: CASSETSGPEQYF.